This record covers a single TCR beta chain. Sequence at one end of the junction differs from germline and may be a read error. This sample is drawn from a study of blood T cell repertoires in COVID-19. Study-level information: The United States, Italy and Spain provided the acute and convalescent COVID-19 samples.

Under the authors' procedure: Amplifying reference gene primers gave estimates of nucleated cell counts. Libraries were prepared by immunoSEQ multiplex PCR; TCRdb keeps only in-frame clonotypes and omits some of them. For V, J and clone size, that table is used; D and trimming come from the DNA. The sample has some 54,000 clones, 89% seen once; the top ten hold more than 7%. The sample consisted of peripheral blood. This TCR was recovered from a man older than 75 with active or convalescent COVID-19.

The CDR3 reads CASNLAGGTKGGEQFF. The CDR3 bases are TGTGCCAGCAACTTAGCGGGAGGGACAAAGGGGGGTGAGCAGTTCTTC. V gene TRBV7-7 combines with J gene TRBJ2-1, with 11 bases fitting TRBD2. CDR1 SSHAT and CDR2 FNYEAQ come from the germline V gene (reference sequence). The CDR3 consists of 16 residues.